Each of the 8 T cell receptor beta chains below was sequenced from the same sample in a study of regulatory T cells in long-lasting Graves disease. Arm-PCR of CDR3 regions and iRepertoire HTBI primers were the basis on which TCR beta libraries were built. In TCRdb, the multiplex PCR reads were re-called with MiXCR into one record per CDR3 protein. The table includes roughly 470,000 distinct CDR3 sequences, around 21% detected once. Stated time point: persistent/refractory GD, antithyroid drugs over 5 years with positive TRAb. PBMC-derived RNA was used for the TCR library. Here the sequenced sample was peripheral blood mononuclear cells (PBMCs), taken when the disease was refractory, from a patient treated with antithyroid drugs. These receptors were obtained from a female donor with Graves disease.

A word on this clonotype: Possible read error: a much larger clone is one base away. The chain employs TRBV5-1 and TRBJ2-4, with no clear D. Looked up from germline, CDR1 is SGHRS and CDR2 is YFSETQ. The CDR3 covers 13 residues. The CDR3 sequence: CASGLDPKNIQYF. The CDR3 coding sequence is TGCGCCAGCGGCTTGGATCCCAAAAACATTCAGTACTTC.

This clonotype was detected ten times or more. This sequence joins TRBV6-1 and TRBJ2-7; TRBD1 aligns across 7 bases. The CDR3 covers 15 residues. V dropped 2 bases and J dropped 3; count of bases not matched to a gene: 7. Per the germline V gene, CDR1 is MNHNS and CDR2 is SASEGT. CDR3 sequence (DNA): TGTGCCAGCAGTGAATACGACAGGGCGATCTACGAGCAGTACTTC. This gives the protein CASSEYDRAIYEQYF.

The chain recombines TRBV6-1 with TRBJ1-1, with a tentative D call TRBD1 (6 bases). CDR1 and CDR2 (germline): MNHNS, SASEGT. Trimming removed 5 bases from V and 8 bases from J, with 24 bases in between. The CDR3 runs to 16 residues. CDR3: CASSHPGFRGVTEAFF. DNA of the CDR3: TGTGCCAGCAGTCACCCCGGGTTTAGGGGGGTCACCGAAGCTTTCTTT.

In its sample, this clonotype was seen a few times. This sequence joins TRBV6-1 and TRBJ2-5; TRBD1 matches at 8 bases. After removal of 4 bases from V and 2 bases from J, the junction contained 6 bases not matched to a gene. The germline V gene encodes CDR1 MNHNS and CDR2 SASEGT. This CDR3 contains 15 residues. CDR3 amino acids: CASSASRTGQETQYF. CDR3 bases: TGTGCCAGCAGTGCGTCCCGGACAGGGCAAGAGACCCAGTACTTC.

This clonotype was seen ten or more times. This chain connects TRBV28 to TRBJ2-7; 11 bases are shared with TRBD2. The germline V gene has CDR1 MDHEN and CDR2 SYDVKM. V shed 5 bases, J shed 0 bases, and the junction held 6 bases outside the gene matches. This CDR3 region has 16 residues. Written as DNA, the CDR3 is TGTGCCAGCAGTCTGCCGGGACTAGCGGTCTCCTACGAGCAGTACTTC. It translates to CASSLPGLAVSYEQYF.

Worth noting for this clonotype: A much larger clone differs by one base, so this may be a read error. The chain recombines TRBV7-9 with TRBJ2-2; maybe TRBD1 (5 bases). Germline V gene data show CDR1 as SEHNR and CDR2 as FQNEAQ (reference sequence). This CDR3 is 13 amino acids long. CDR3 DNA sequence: TGTACCAGCAGCTACCAGGGCGCCGGGGAGCTGTTTTTT. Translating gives CTSSYQGAGELFF.

CDR3 DNA: TGTGCCAGCAGCTTATCCGGGACAGGGCTTTACAATGAGCAGTTCTTC. It encodes CASSLSGTGLYNEQFF. V usage is TRBV11-2 and J usage is TRBJ2-5; 9 bases line up with TRBD1. The J call may be in error: the DNA end matches TRBJ2-1 better. Germline CDR1 reads SGHAT; CDR2 reads FQNNGV. CDR3 size: 16 residues.

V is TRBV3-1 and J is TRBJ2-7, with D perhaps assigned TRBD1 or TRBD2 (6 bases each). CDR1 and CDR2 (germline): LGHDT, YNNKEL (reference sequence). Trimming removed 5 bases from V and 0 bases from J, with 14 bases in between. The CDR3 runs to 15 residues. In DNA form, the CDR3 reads TGTGCCAGCAGCTGGGGCTGGGGGGCCTCCTACGAGCAGTACTTC. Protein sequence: CASSWGWGASYEQYF.